The 3 T cell receptor beta chains listed next were all sequenced from one sample in a study of OX40 agonist ivuxolimab in advanced cancers. The protocol was immunoSEQ multiplex PCR, while the TCRdb copy is restricted to in-frame clones and leaves out a portion. The repertoire has around 70,000 clones, approximately 87% of them found once; the top ten carry 0.75% to 1%. This sample comprised CD4+ or CD8+ T cells sorted from blood, obtained in a trial of the OX40 agonist ivuxolimab. All receptors derive from an adult with an advanced solid tumor such as melanoma, head and neck, liver or kidney cancer.

CDR3: CASNQRQGNTEAFF. For the CDR3, the DNA is TGTGCCAGCAACCAAAGGCAGGGGAACACTGAAGCTTTCTTT. The chain recombines TRBV7-9 with TRBJ1-1; TRBD1 is a possible D gene (5 bases). V was trimmed by 7 bases and J by 1 base, leaving 13 bases between them. The CDR3 length is 14 residues. The germline CDR1 and CDR2 sequences are SEHNR and FQNEAQ (reference sequence).

This clone appeared once. V is TRBV7-9 and J is TRBJ2-7, with 8 bases matching TRBD2. The CDR3 runs 13 residues. J was trimmed by 6 bases and V by 3 bases; bases with no gene match: 4. Germline V gives CDR1 SEHNR, CDR2 FQNEAQ (reference sequence). CDR3 coding DNA: TGTGCCAGCAGCTTGCCGGGACTAGTCGAGCAGTACTTC. This translates into CASSLPGLVEQYF.

CDR3 protein: CASSSGTGYTF. The CDR3 nucleotides are TGTGCCAGCAGCTCAGGGACTGGCTACACCTTC. This chain connects TRBV6-6 to TRBJ1-2, with TRBD1 as a possible D gene (5 bases). Germline V gene sequence: CDR1 MNHNY, CDR2 SVGAGI (reference sequence). The CDR3 loop spans 11 amino acids. The V end was cut by 6 bases, the J end by 7 bases, with 9 bases between.